The sequence of this T cell receptor (beta chain) was determined in a study of blood T cells in healthy people across ages. Study-level background: Template-switching capture recovered about one barcoded beta molecule per two T cells.

With a J-beta primer mix and a sample-barcoded 5' primer, a second PCR ran roughly 7 to 11 cycles. The template-switch adaptor was a 5' adaptor with 12 random nucleotides. It tagged each cDNA molecule. TCRdb independently ran MiXCR on the 5' RACE reads; one entry per CDR3 protein. Here the sample spans more than 500,000 distinct CDR3 sequences, 27% being singletons. At least 6 micrograms of total RNA were extracted per sample. This clonotype has a handful of counts. The CDR3 covers 11 residues. V was clipped by 3 bases and J by 2 bases, with 4 bases between them. CDR1 and CDR2 (germline): DFQATT, SNEGSKA (reference sequence).

The sample taken for sequencing was blood. The J gene is TRBJ1-1, the V gene TRBV20-1; D gene uncertain. This clonotype was sampled from a woman in her 70s in good health. CDR3 protein: CSASYNTEAFF. DNA for the CDR3: TGCAGTGCTAGTTATAACACTGAAGCTTTCTTT.